These 21 T cell receptor beta chains came from one sample sequenced in a study of cytomegalovirus exposure and HLA in healthy donors (dated by TCRdb to the late 2010s). The protocol used for the library was the immunoSEQ multiplex PCR assay. For the multiplex PCR, a mixture combining 60 forward primers for TCR Vbeta segments and 13 reverse primers for TCR Jbeta segments was used. The table was pulled from immuneACCESS by TCRdb, which kept in-frame rearrangements only. Such tables lose some clones; where checked, under half of the loss comes from unresolved V genes, and the rest has no known cause. For this sample there are approximately 89,000 clones; roughly four fifths appear just once. 10% of the sample is taken by the ten largest. Sequenced material: PBMCs. The receptors stem from a human donor in good health.

This clone was counted between two and nine times. The rearrangement joins TRBV18 to TRBJ1-6; the match to TRBD1 covers 8 bases. CDR1 is KGHSH and CDR2 is LQKENI in the germline V gene. V shed 4 bases and J 7 bases; nucleotides not matched to a gene: 9. The CDR3 loop spans 16 amino acids. CDR3 coding DNA: TGTGCCAGCTCACTCAACCAAGGACAGGGAAATTCACCCCTCCACTTT. Protein: CASSLNQGQGNSPLHF. Supplemented by reference TRBV18 and TRBJ1-6, the full variable domain reads NAGVMQNPRHLVRRRGQEARLRCSPMKGHSHVYWYRQLPEEGLKFMVYLQKENIIDESGMPKERFSAEFPKEGPSILRIQQVVRGDSAAYFCASSLNQGQGNSPLHFGNGTRLTVT.

The rearrangement joins TRBV19 to TRBJ2-7; D gene ambiguous. CDR3 length: 14 residues. Trimming removed 6 bases at V and 3 bases at J, with 15 bases between. Germline CDR1 LNHDA, CDR2 SQIVND (reference sequence). Here the CDR3 DNA reads TGTGCCAGTAGCCCCTCGTTAGGAGACTACGAGCAGTACTTC. Amino acids: CASSPSLGDYEQYF.

The chain links TRBV5-1 to TRBJ2-3, with 7 bases lining up with TRBD1. Germline CDR1 is SGHRS and CDR2 is YFSETQ. V lost 0 bases, J lost 4 bases, and 5 bases stayed unmatched. The CDR3 runs 15 residues. DNA for the CDR3: TGCGCCAGCAGCTTGGGGCAGGGGGTGGCAGATACGCAGTATTTT. As protein: CASSLGQGVADTQYF.

The chain couples TRBV7-9 to TRBJ1-5, with 9 bases identical to TRBD1. CDR1 is SEHNR and CDR2 is FQNEAQ in the germline V gene (reference sequence). The CDR3 totals 15 residues. Trimming at V came to 5 bases and at J to 11 bases, leaving 13 bases not matched to a gene. The CDR3 bases are TGTGCCAGCAGCAATTCCCTGACAGGGGGGTCAGCCCAGCATTTT. This codes for CASSNSLTGGSAQHF.

This clone has just one count. The chain joins TRBV7-2 to TRBJ2-1; 12 bases map to TRBD2. V lost 6 bases, J lost 4 bases, and 4 bases stayed unmatched. Germline-derived CDR1 and CDR2 are SGHTA and FQGNSA. The CDR3 length is 15 residues. The CDR3 DNA reads TGTGCCAGCAGAGGACTAGCGGGAAGTTACAATGAGCAGTTCTTC. This encodes CASRGLAGSYNEQFF.

The V and J genes are TRBV4-3 and TRBJ2-7; 10 positions match TRBD2. Germline CDR1 reads LGHNA; CDR2 reads YSLEER. Germline trimming cut 5 bases from V and 6 bases from J; bases unmatched to any gene: 7. The CDR3 is 14 residues long. The CDR3 DNA follows: TGCGCCAGCAGCACAAAAGCGGGGGGGCTCGAGCAGTACTTC. This codes for CASSTKAGGLEQYF.

The V and J genes are TRBV7-9 and TRBJ2-7, with D possibly being TRBD2 (6 bases). The V end lost 2 bases, the J end lost 4 bases, and 15 bases lay between the germline ends. The germline V gene encodes CDR1 SEHNR and CDR2 FQNEAQ (reference sequence). The CDR3 loop spans 15 amino acids. The CDR3 spells CASSLPQAGGYEQYF. DNA of the CDR3: TGTGCCAGCAGCTTACCCCAAGCGGGTGGGTACGAGCAGTACTTC. Filled out from reference TRBV7-9 and TRBJ2-7, the complete variable domain reads DTGVSQNPRHKITKRGQNVTFRCDPISEHNRLYWYRQTLGQGPEFLTYFQNEAQLEKSRLLSDRFSAERPKGSFSTLEIQRTEQGDSAMYLCASSLPQAGGYEQYFGPGTRLTVT.

This clone was recorded only once. The rearrangement joins TRBV29-1 to TRBJ2-7, with a possible D match to TRBD2 (6 bases). Germline V gene sequence: CDR1 SQVTM, CDR2 ANQGSEA. The CDR3 has 12 residues. V lost 4 bases to trimming and J lost 3 bases, with 10 bases between them. CDR3 bases: TGCAGCGTTGTTCGGGGGATCTACGAGCAGTACTTC. This codes for CSVVRGIYEQYF.

The chain recombines TRBV30 with TRBJ2-5, with 7 bases identical to TRBD2. Germline V lookup: CDR1 GTSNPN, CDR2 SVGIG (reference sequence). This CDR3 has 14 amino acids. With 4 bases clipped from V and 4 bases from J, the junction kept 9 bases outside the gene matches. The DNA for the CDR3 is TGTGCCTGGACCGCGGGGGTAGCTTCAGAGACCCAGTACTTC. Its translation: CAWTAGVASETQYF.

V is TRBV15 and J is TRBJ2-3, with 13 bases matching TRBD2. CDR1 LNHNV and CDR2 YYDKDF come from the germline V gene (reference sequence). V was pared by 3 bases and J by 7 bases, with 16 bases of the junction left unmatched. This CDR3 region has 19 residues. The CDR3 bases are TGTGCCACCAGCAGTCCCACTAGCGGGGGGGCGGGGGGCCTTTATACGCAGTATTTT. It yields the protein CATSSPTSGGAGGLYTQYF.

The rearrangement uses TRBV6-1 and TRBJ2-2, with 7 positions matching TRBD1. The length of the CDR3 is 14 residues. Germline CDR1 and CDR2: MNHNS and SASEGT. The V gene end was trimmed by 9 bases and the J gene end by 2 bases; junction bases not matched to a gene: 6. The CDR3 is CASLGTVNTGELFF. The CDR3 nucleotides are TGTGCCAGTCTCGGGACAGTTAACACCGGGGAGCTGTTTTTT.

The rearrangement links TRBV28 to TRBJ1-2, with D perhaps TRBD1 (6 bases). The V end lost 3 bases, the J end lost 3 bases, and 8 bases lay between the germline ends. Germline CDR1 MDHEN, CDR2 SYDVKM. CDR3 length equals 13 residues. The DNA for the CDR3 is TGTGCCAGCAGTTTGGGGGCCGACTATGGCTACACCTTC. It is translated as CASSLGADYGYTF.

The chain uses TRBV19 and TRBJ2-7; 9 bases map to TRBD1. CDR1 is LNHDA, CDR2 SQIVND, per germline (reference sequence). V shed 4 bases, J shed 7 bases, and the junction held 11 bases outside the gene matches. This CDR3 is built from 15 residues. The chain's CDR3 is CASSRDRDRVREQYF. CDR3 DNA sequence: TGTGCCAGTAGTAGGGACCGGGACAGGGTTCGAGAGCAGTACTTC.

This clone was observed a handful of times. The chain couples TRBV5-6 to TRBJ2-7; 9 bases align to TRBD1. The germline V gene encodes CDR1 SGHDT and CDR2 YYEEEE. The CDR3 has 14 amino acids. Trimming took 3 bases from V and 4 from J; bases not matched to a gene: 5. CDR3 sequence reads: CASSWMDRGYEQYF. Here the CDR3 DNA reads TGTGCCAGCAGCTGGATGGACAGGGGTTACGAGCAGTACTTC.

This sequence joins TRBV7-2 and TRBJ2-5, with D possibly being TRBD2 (5 bases). This CDR3 region has 14 residues. CDR1 is SGHTA and CDR2 is FQGNSA in the germline V gene. V was cut by 4 bases and J by 5 bases, with 14 bases left in between. CDR3 region: CASSYDGDRETQYF. In nucleotides, the CDR3 is TGTGCCAGCAGCTACGACGGGGATCGGGAGACCCAGTACTTC.

This clone turned up a few times. The genes are TRBV30 and TRBJ2-7, with 7 positions matching TRBD1. Germline V gene lookup returns CDR1 GTSNPN and CDR2 SVGIG (reference sequence). The V gene end was trimmed by 7 bases and the J gene end by 2 bases; junction bases not matched to a gene: 5. The CDR3 has 12 residues. CDR3 region: CASAGGPYEQYF. CDR3 in DNA: TGTGCCTCCGCAGGGGGTCCCTACGAGCAGTACTTC.

This chain links TRBV28 with TRBJ2-1; 11 bases match TRBD2. This CDR3 contains 17 residues. V dropped 5 bases and J dropped 1; count of bases not matched to a gene: 7. Germline assignment: CDR1 MDHEN and CDR2 SYDVKM. DNA of the CDR3: TGTGCCAGCAGTGCCCAACTAGCGGGAGTTTCCTACAATGAGCAGTTCTTC. Translation gives CASSAQLAGVSYNEQFF.

The chain carries TRBV9 and TRBJ2-1; D is uncertain. Trimming removed 0 bases at V and 5 bases at J, with 9 bases between. This CDR3 region has 14 residues. CDR1 SGDLS and CDR2 YYNGEE come from the germline V gene. CDR3 protein: CASSVELFNNEQFF. The CDR3 DNA reads TGTGCCAGCAGCGTAGAGCTGTTTAACAATGAGCAGTTCTTC.

V is TRBV18 and J is TRBJ2-5, with TRBD2 matching over 10 bases. Germline lookup yields CDR1 KGHSH and CDR2 LQKENI. The trim removed 4 bases at V and 5 bases at J, leaving 4 bases unmatched. This CDR3 is built from 14 residues. The CDR3 loop is CASSLGTSVETQYF. The CDR3 DNA sequence: TGTGCCAGCTCACTCGGGACTAGCGTCGAGACCCAGTACTTC.

This clone was seen a handful of times. The V call is TRBV6-5, the J call TRBJ1-4; tentative D call: TRBD1 (6 bases). Looked up from germline, CDR1 is MNHEY and CDR2 is SVGAGI. The germline V and J ends were trimmed by 6 bases and 7 bases, with 18 bases remaining between them. The CDR3 is 15 amino acids. Written as DNA, the CDR3 is TGTGCCAGCAGATTCAACAGGGTTCAGGGTGAAAAACTGTTTTTT. It specifies CASRFNRVQGEKLFF.

The chain couples TRBV5-4 to TRBJ2-7; TRBD1 might be the D (5 bases). This CDR3 is 12 amino acids long. The germline V gene encodes CDR1 SGHNT and CDR2 YYREEE (reference sequence). Trimming left V 4 bases short and J 6 bases short, with 11 bases between. CDR3 residues: CASSPTGSEQYF. Here the CDR3 DNA reads TGTGCCAGCAGCCCAACAGGATCCGAGCAGTACTTC.